This TCR beta chain appears in the sequencing data of a study of cytomegalovirus exposure and HLA in healthy donors. Donors showed nominal health when sampled, although they likely had unrecorded immune exposures. 60 Vbeta and 13 Jbeta primers were used in PCR. Using immunoSEQ multiplex PCR, the repertoire was profiled, and TCRdb retains in-frame clones only, with some absent. The sample has under 200,000 clones, approximately 73% seen once. The germline V and J ends were trimmed by 2 bases and 8 bases, with 15 bases remaining between them. CDR1 and CDR2 from the germline V gene are SGHAT and FQNNGV. CDR3 length: 14 amino acids.

The sequencing sample was made of PBMCs. The chain recombines TRBV11-2 with TRBJ1-1, with D possibly TRBD1 on 5 matching bases. This receptor was identified in a man aged 50-59 years in good health and CMV-seronegative. CDR3 coding DNA: TGTGCCAGCAGCTTACGGGGGGGGTTAACAGAAGCTTTCTTT. Its protein is CASSLRGGLTEAFF.